This T cell receptor (beta chain) is from a study of response to subunit inactivated influenza vaccine. Findings of the study overall: Seasonal influenza vaccination, on each occasion, was suggested by the authors to recruit few new T cells.

Germline V lookup: CDR1 SEHNR, CDR2 FQNEAQ (reference sequence). Trimming took off 3 bases at V and 0 bases at J, with 11 bases between the two ends. This CDR3 spans 16 amino acids. Each CDR3 protein is one row after TCRdb ran MiXCR on the RT-PCR reads. The table lists roughly 650,000 distinct CDR3 sequences, approximately 14% of them singletons. This clonotype was seen a few times. The antigen remains undetermined. This chain uses TRBV7-9 with TRBJ2-2; D is perhaps TRBD2 (5 bases). The receptor comes from a man aged 50-60 years who received an inactivated influenza vaccine. Sample: PBMCs from blood, taken less than 13 days after vaccination. CDR3 nucleotides: TGTGCCAGCAGCTTGTTTCGGGGAGCGAACACCGGGGAGCTGTTTTTT. This gives the protein CASSLFRGANTGELFF.